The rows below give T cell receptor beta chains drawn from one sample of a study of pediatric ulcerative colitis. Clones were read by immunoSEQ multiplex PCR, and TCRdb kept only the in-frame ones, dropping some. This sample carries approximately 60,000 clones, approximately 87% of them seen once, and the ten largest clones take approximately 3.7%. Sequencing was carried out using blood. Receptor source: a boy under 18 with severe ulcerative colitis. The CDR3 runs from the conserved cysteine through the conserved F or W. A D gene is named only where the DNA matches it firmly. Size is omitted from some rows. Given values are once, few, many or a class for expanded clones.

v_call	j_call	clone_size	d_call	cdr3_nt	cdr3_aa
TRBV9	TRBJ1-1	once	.	TGTGCCAGCAGCGTAGTTGAGGGGGGCACTGAAGCTTTCTTT	CASSVVEGGTEAFF
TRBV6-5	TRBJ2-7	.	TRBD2	TGTGCCAGCAGTTACGGGGCGGGAGGATCCTACGAGCAGTACTTC	CASSYGAGGSYEQYF
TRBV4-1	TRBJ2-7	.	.	TGCGCCAGCAGCCAAGGACTAAACAACTACGAGCAGTACTTC	CASSQGLNNYEQYF
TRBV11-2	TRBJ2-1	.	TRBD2	TGTGCCAGCAGCTCGAGGACTAGCGGGGGATTCCTTAATGAGCAGTTCTTC	CASSSRTSGGFLNEQFF
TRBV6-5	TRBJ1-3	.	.	TGTGCCAGCAGTTTGAGAGGGCCCTCTGGAAACACCATATATTTT	CASSLRGPSGNTIYF
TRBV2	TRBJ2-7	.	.	TGTGCCAGCAGTGATCCTGCTACTTACGAGCAGTACTTC	CASSDPATYEQYF
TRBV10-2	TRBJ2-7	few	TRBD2	TGCGCCACCGCGGGACTAGCCTACGAGCAGTACTTC	CATAGLAYEQYF
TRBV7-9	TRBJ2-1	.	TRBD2	TGTGCCAGCAGCCCGGTGGCGGGGGAATACAATGAGCAGTTCTTC	CASSPVAGEYNEQFF
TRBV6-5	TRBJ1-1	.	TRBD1	TGTGCCAGCAGTGGACAGGGGTTAGACACTGAAGCTTTCTTT	CASSGQGLDTEAFF
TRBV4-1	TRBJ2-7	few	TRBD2	TGCGCCAGCAGCCAAATTGGGACTAGCGAAAAGGGTACCAACGAGCAGTACTTC	CASSQIGTSEKGTNEQYF
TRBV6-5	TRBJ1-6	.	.	TGTGCGAGCAGGGTTAAGAATTCACCCCTCCACTTT	CASRVKNSPLHF
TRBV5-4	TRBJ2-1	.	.	TGTGCCAGCAGCCGGGCGCAGAATGAGCAGTTCTTC	CASSRAQNEQFF
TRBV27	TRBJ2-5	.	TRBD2	TGTGCCAGCAGTTTATATTCTAGCGGGAGAGAGACCCAGTACTTC	CASSLYSSGRETQYF
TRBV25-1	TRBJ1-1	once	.	TGTGCCAGCAGCCCGACGGGGGCTATGAACACTGAAGCTTTCTTT	CASSPTGAMNTEAFF
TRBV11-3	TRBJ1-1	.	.	TGTGCCAGCAGTTTCAGGGGCCCGGGGAACACTGAAGCTTTCTTT	CASSFRGPGNTEAFF
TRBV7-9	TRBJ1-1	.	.	TGTGCCAGCAGCCCGTTCTTGAACACTGAAGCTTTCTTT	CASSPFLNTEAFF
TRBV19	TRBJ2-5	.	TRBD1	TGTGCCAGTAGTATTGATAGCGGGACAGGGGGCGTAGAGACCCAGTACTTC	CASSIDSGTGGVETQYF
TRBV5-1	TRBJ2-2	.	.	TGCGCCAGCAGCTTGACCTACAGCGGGAACACCGGGGAGCTGTTTTTT	CASSLTYSGNTGELFF
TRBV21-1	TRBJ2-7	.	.	TGTGCCAGCAGCGTCCCCGTCTGGGGGTACGAGCAGTACTTC	CASSVPVWGYEQYF
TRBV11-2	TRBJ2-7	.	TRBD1	TGTGCCAGCAGGAACAGGGGGCCATCCTACGAGCAGTACTTC	CASRNRGPSYEQYF
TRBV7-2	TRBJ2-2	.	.	TGTGCCAGCAGCTTAGAAGGGGAGCTGTTTTTT	CASSLEGELFF
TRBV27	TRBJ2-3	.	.	TGTGCCAGCAGCCGTGATCGGTACACAGATACGCAGTATTTT	CASSRDRYTDTQYF
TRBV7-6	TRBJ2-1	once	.	TGTGCCAGCAGCTTAGCGGGAGTTTCCTACAATGAGCAGTTCTTC	CASSLAGVSYNEQFF
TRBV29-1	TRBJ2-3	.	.	TGCAGCGCTACAACTAGCTATGTCATAGATACGCAGTATTTT	CSATTSYVIDTQYF
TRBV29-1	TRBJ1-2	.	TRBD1	TGTAGCGGATACGGGACAGGGGATCTCTATGGCTACACCTTC	CSGYGTGDLYGYTF
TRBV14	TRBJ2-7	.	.	TGTGCCAGCAGCCAAGGCCAGATCCCGCTTTACGAGCAGTACTTC	CASSQGQIPLYEQYF
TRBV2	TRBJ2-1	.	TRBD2	TGTGCCAGCAGTGAAGAGCGGGGGCTATACAATGAGCAGTTCTTC	CASSEERGLYNEQFF
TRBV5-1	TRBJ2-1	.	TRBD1	TGCGCCAGCAGCCCCCCCGGGACAGGGGGTGCAAATGAGCAGTTCTTC	CASSPPGTGGANEQFF
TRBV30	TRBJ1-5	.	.	TGTGCCGCAACCACCTCGGGAGGAGGGAATCAGCCCCAGCATTTT	CAATTSGGGNQPQHF
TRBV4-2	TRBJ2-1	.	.	TGTGCCAGCAGCCATTCGCGTAATGAGCAGTTCTTC	CASSHSRNEQFF
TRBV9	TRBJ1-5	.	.	TGTGCCAGGACCGAACTTCTCCGGAACGACCGGAATCAGCCCCAGCATTTT	CARTELLRNDRNQPQHF
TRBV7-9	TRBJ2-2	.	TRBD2	TGTGCCAGCAGCCCCCAGGGACTAGCGGGAGGTAAAACCGGGGAGCTGTTTTTT	CASSPQGLAGGKTGELFF
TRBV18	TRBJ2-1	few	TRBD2	TGTGCCAGCTCCCGGGGACTAGCGACCTACAATGAGCAGTTCTTC	CASSRGLATYNEQFF
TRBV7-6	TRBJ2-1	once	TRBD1	TGTGCCAGCAGCTCAGGGACAGGGAAATGGAATGAGCAGTTCTTC	CASSSGTGKWNEQFF
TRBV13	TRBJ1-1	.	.	TGTGCCAGCAGCTTAGGTGGTGAAGCTTTCTTT	CASSLGGEAFF
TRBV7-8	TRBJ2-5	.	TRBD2	TGTGCCAGCAGTTCAGGCCCAGGACTAGCGGTGAAGGAGACCCAGTACTTC	CASSSGPGLAVKETQYF
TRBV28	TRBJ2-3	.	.	TGTGCCAGCAGTTTACCGAGGGACAGACAGTCTAGGGAGGCTTCCTATACGCAGTATTTT	CASSLPRDRQSREASYTQYF